The clone carrying this T cell receptor (beta chain) was recorded a few times. What was sequenced were expressed TCRB transcripts, since all of the isolated RNA had been reverse transcribed. Produced via immunoSEQ multiplex PCR; TCRdb's table is partial and in-frame only. Of some 500,000 clones listed, over 10% were seen once; the top ten hold around 0.05%. This specimen comes from a study of beta chain features in type 1 diabetes. Trimming pared 3 bases from V and 3 bases from J, leaving 3 bases between. Germline lookup yields CDR1 DFQATT and CDR2 SNEGSKA (reference sequence). This CDR3 is built from 10 residues. Purities over 98% were achieved in all sorted populations.

The sample taken for sequencing was naive CD4+ T cells from blood. This receptor was identified in a woman aged 18-30 years in good health. The chain combines TRBV20-1 with TRBJ2-7; D is uncertain. The CDR3: CSARHYEQYF. CDR3 bases: TGCAGTGCTAGGCACTACGAGCAGTACTTC.